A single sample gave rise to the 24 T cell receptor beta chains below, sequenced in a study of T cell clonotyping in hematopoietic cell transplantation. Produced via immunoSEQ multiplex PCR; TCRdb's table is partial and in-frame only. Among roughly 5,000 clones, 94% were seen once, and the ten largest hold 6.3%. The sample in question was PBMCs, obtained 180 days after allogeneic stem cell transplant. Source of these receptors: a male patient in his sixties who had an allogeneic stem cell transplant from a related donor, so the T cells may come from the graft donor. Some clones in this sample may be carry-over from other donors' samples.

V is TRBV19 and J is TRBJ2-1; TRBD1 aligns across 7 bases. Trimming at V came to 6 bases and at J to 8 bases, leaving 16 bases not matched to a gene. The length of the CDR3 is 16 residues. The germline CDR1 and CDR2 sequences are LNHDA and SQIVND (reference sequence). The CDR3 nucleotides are TGTGCCAGTAGCTTACAGGGGAGCCACTTGTACGATGAGCAGTTCTTC. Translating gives CASSLQGSHLYDEQFF.

The DNA of the CDR3 is TGTGCCAGCAGCGATGGGACAGTCTTCTACGGGGGCACTGAAGCTTTCTTT. Its protein is CASSDGTVFYGGTEAFF. The chain combines TRBV7-2 with TRBJ1-1, with 7 bases identical to TRBD1. This CDR3 has 17 residues. Trimming took 5 bases from V and 4 from J; bases not matched to a gene: 16. Germline V CDR1 and CDR2: SGHTA, FQGNSA.

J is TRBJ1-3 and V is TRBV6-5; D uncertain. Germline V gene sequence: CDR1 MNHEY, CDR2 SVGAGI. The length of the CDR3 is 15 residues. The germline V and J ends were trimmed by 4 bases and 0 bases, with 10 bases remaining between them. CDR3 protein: CASSSLGISGNTIYF. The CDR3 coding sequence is TGTGCCAGCAGTTCCCTTGGGATCTCTGGAAACACCATATATTTT.

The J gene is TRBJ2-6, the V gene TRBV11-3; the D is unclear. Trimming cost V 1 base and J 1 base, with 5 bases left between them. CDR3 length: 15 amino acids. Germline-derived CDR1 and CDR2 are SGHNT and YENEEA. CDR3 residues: CASSLVVSGANVLTF. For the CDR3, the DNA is TGTGCCAGCAGCTTAGTGGTGTCTGGGGCCAACGTCCTGACTTTC.

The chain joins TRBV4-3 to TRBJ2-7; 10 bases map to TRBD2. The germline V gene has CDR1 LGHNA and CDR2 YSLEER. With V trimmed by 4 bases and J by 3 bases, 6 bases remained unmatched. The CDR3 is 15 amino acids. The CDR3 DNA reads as TGCGCCAGCAGCCTTTCCATAGCGGGGGGCTACGAGCAGTACTTC. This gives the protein CASSLSIAGGYEQYF.

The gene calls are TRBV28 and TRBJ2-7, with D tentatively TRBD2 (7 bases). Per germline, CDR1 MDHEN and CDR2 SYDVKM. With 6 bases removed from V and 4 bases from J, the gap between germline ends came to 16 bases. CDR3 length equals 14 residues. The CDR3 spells CASRPGGLGYEQYF. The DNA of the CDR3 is TGTGCCAGCAGGCCGGGGGGCCTGGGGTACGAGCAGTACTTC.

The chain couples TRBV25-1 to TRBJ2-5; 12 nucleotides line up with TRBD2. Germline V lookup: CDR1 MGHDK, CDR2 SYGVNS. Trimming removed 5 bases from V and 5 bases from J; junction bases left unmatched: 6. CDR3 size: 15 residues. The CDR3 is CASSLAGGPEETQYF. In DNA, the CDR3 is TGTGCCAGCAGTCTAGCGGGGGGGCCGGAGGAGACCCAGTACTTC.

This CDR3 reads CAWSGGNSPLHF. The CDR3 region has the DNA TGTGCCTGGAGTGGCGGGAATTCACCCCTCCACTTT. The rearrangement uses TRBV30 and TRBJ1-6; D not certain. Germline CDR1 and CDR2: GTSNPN and SVGIG (reference sequence). V gave up 1 base and J gave up 7 bases, with 5 bases separating them. There are 12 residues in the CDR3.

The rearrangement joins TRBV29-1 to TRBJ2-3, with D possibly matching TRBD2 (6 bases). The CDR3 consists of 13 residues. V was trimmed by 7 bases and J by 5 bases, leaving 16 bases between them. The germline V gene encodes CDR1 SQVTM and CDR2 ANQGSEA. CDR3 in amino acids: CSAPGTPRDTQYF. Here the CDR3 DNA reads TGCAGCGCCCCGGGGACTCCCAGAGATACGCAGTATTTT.

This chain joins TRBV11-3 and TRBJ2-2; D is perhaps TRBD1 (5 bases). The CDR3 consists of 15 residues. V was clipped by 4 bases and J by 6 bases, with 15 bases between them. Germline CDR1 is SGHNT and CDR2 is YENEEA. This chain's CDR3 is CASSSGQKVAGELFF. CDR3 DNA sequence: TGTGCCAGCAGCTCTGGACAAAAGGTGGCCGGGGAGCTGTTTTTT.

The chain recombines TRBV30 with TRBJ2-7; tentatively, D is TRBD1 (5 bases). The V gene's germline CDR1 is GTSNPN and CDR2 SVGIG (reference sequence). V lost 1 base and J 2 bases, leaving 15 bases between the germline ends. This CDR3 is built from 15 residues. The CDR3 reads CAWSGGAQNTYEQYF. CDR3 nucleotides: TGTGCCTGGAGTGGTGGGGCTCAAAACACCTACGAGCAGTACTTC.

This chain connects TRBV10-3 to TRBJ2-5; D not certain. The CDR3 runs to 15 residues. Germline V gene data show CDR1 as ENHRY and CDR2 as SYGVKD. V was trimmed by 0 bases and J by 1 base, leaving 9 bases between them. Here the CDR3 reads CAISESITRQETQYF. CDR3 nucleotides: TGTGCCATCAGTGAGTCGATTACACGCCAAGAGACCCAGTACTTC.

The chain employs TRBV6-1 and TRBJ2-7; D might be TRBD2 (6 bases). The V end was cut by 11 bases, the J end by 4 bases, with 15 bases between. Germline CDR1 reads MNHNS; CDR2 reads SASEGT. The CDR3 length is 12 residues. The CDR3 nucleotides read TGTGCCGGGGGAAGAGGGACTTACGAGCAGTACTTC. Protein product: CAGGRGTYEQYF.

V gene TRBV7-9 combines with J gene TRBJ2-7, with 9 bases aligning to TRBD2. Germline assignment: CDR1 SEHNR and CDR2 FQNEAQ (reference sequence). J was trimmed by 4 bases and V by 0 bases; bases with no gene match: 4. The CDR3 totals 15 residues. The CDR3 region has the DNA TGTGCCAGCAGCTTAGCTCTAGCGGGGAGATACGAGCAGTACTTC. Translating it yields CASSLALAGRYEQYF.

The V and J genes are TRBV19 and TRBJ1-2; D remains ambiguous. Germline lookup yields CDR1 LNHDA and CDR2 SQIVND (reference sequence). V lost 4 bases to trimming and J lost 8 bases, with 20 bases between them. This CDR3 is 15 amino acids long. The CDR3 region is CASSTPVGRRSGYTF. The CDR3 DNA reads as TGTGCCAGTAGTACTCCCGTGGGCAGGAGAAGCGGCTACACCTTC.

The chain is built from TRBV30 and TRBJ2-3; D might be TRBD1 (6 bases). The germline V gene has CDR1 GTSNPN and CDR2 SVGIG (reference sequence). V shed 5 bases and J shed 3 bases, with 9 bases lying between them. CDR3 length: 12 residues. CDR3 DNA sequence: TGTGCCTGGGGGACACCGACAGATACGCAGTATTTT. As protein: CAWGTPTDTQYF.

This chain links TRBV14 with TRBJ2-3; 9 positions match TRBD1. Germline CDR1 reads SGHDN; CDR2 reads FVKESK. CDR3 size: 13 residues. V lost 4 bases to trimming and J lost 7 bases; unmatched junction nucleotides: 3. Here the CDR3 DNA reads TGTGCCAGCAGCCCGAACAGGGGGCATACGCAGTATTTT. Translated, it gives CASSPNRGHTQYF.

CDR3 nucleotides: TGTGCCAGCAGTCCCGAATTGGGACCCTACGAGCAGTACTTC. This encodes CASSPELGPYEQYF. V usage is TRBV6-6 and J usage is TRBJ2-7; D could derive from TRBD1 or TRBD2 (5 bases each). V was trimmed by 5 bases and J by 2 bases, leaving 13 bases between them. The CDR3 consists of 14 residues. Germline V gene lookup returns CDR1 MNHNY and CDR2 SVGAGI (reference sequence).

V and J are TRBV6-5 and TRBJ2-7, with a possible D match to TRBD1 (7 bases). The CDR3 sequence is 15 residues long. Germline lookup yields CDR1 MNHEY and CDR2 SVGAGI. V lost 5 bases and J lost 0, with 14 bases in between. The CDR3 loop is CASSSPRDSSYEQYF. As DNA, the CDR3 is TGTGCCAGCAGTAGCCCGCGGGACAGCTCCTACGAGCAGTACTTC.

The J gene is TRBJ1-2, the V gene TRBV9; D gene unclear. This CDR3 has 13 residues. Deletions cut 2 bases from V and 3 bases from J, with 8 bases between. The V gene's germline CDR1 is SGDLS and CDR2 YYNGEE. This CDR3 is CASSVRGDYGYTF. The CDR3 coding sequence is TGTGCCAGCAGCGTGAGAGGAGACTATGGCTACACCTTC.

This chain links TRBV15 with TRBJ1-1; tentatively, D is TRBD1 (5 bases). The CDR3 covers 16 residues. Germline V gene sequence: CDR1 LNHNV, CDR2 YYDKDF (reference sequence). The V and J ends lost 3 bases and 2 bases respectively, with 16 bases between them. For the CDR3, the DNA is TGTGCCACCAGCAGTGAAGAGACAGAACTAAACACTGAAGCTTTCTTT. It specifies CATSSEETELNTEAFF.

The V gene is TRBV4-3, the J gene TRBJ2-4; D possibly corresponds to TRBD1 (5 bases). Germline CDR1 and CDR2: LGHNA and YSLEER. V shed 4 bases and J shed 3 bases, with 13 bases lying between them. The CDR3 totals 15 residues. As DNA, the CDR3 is TGCGCCAGCAGCCCCTTAGGGGTGGGCAAAAACATTCAGTACTTC. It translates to CASSPLGVGKNIQYF.

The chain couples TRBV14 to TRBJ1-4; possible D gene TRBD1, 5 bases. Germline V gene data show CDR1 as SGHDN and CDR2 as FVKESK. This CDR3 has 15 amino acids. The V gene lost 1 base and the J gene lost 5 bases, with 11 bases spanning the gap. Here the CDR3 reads CASSQVGTENEKLFF. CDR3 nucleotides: TGTGCCAGCAGCCAAGTCGGGACTGAGAATGAAAAACTGTTTTTT.

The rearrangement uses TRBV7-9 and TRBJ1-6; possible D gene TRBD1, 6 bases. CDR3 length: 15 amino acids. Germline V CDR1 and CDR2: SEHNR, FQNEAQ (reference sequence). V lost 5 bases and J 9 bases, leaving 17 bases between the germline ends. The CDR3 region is CASSLQGLEGSPLHF. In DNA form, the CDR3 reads TGTGCCAGCAGCCTACAGGGACTGGAGGGTTCACCCCTCCACTTT.